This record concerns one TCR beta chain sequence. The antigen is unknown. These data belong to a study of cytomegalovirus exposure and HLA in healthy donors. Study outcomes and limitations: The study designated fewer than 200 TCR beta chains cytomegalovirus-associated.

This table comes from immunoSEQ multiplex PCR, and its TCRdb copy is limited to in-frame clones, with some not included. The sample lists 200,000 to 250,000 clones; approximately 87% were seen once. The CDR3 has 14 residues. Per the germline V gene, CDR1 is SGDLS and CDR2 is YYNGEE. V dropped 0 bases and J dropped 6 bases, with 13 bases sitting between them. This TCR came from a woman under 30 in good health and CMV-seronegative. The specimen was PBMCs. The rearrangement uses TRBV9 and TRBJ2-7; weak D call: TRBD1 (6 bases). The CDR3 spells CASSVADSFPEQYF. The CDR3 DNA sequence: TGTGCCAGCAGCGTAGCGGACAGCTTTCCCGAGCAGTACTTC.